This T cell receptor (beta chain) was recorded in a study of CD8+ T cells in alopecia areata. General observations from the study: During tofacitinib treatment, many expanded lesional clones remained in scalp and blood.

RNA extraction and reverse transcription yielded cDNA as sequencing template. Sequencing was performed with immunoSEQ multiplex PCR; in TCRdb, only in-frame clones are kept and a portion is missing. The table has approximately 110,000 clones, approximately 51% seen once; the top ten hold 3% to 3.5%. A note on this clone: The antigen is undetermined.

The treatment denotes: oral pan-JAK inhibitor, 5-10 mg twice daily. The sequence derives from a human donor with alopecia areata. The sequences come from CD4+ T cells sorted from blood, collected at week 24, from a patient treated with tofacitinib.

This chain's CDR3 is CASSENSRDTGELFF. The CDR3 bases are TGTGCCAGCAGTGAAAATTCCAGGGACACCGGGGAGCTGTTTTTT. The chain joins TRBV2 to TRBJ2-2, with D perhaps TRBD1 (5 bases). Germline V lookup: CDR1 SNHLY, CDR2 FYNNEI. Trimming shortened V by 2 bases and J by 3 bases, and 10 bases separated the two germline ends. The CDR3 spans 15 residues.